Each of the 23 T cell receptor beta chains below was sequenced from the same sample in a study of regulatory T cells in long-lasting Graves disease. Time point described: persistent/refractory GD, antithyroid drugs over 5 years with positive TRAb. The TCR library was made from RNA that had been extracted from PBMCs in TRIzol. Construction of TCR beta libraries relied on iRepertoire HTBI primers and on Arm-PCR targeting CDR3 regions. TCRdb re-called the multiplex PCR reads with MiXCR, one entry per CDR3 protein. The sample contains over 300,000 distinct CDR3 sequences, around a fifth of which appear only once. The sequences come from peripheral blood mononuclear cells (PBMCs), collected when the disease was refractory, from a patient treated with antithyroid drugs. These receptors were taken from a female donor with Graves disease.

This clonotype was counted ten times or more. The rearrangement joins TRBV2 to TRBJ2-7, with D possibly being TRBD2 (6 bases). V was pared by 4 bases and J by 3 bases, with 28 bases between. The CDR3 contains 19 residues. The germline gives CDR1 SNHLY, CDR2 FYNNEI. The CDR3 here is CASSAPSVGGRGRGYEQYF. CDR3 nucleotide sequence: TGTGCCAGCAGTGCGCCCTCAGTGGGGGGTAGAGGGAGAGGCTACGAGCAGTACTTC.

CDR3 in amino acids: CAWTPGERAHSYEQYF. The CDR3 DNA reads TGTGCCTGGACCCCAGGAGAGCGGGCCCACTCCTACGAGCAGTACTTC. The chain uses TRBV30 and TRBJ2-7; D is possibly TRBD2 (6 bases). The germline gives CDR1 GTSNPN, CDR2 SVGIG (reference sequence). The CDR3 contains 16 residues. Trimming removed 4 bases from V and 0 bases from J, with 19 bases in between.

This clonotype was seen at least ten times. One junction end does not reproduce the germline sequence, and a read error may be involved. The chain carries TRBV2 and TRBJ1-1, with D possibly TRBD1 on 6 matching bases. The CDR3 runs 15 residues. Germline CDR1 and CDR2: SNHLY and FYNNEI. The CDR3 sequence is CASREEQGSNTEAFF. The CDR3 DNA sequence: TGTGCCAGCAGGGAAGAACAGGGCTCGAACACTGAAGCTTTCTTT.

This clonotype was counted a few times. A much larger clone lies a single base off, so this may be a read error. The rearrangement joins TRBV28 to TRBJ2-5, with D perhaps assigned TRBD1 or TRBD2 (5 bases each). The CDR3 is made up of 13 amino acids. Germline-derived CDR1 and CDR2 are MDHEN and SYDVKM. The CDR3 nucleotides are TGTGCCGGGACGGGACGGAACCAAGAGATCCAGTACTTC. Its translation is CAGTGRNQEIQYF.

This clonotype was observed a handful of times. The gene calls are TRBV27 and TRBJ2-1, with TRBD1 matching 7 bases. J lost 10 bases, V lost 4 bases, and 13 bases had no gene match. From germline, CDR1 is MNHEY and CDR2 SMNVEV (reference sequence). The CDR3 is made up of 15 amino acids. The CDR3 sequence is CASSSDRESDGEQFF. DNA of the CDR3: TGTGCCAGCAGTTCAGACAGGGAATCTGACGGGGAGCAGTTCTTC.

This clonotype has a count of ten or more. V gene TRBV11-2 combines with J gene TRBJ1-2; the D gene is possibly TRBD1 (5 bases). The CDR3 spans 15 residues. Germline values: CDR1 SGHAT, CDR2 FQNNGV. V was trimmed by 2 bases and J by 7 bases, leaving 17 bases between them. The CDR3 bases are TGTGCCAGCAGCTTAAGTCTGAGAGGGGAATTTGGCTACACCTTC. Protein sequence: CASSLSLRGEFGYTF.

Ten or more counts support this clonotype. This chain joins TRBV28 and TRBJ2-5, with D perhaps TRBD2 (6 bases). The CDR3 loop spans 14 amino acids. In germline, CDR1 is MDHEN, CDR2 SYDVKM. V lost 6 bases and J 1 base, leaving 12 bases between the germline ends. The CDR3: CASSRPGAQETQYF. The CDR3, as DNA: TGTGCCAGCAGCCGACCGGGAGCCCAAGAGACCCAGTACTTC.

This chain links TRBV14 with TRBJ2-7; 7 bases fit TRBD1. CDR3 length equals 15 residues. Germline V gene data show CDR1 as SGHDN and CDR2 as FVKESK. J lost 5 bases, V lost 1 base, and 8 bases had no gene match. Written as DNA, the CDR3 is TGTGCCAGCAGCCAAGGGGACAGTCTAATGAACGAGCAGTACTTC. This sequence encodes CASSQGDSLMNEQYF.

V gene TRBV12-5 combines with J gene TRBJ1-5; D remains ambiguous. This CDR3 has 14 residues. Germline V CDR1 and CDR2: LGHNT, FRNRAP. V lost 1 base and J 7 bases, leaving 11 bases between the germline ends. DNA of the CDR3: TGTGCTAGTGGTTTGGCTGGGTTGGGGCAGCCCCAGCATTTT. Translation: CASGLAGLGQPQHF. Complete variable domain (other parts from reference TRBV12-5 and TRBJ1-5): DARVTQTPRHKVTEMGQEVTMRCQPILGHNTVFWYRQTMMQGLELLAYFRNRAPLDDSGMPKDRFSAEMPDATLATLKIQPSEPRDSAVYFCASGLAGLGQPQHFGDGTRLSIL.

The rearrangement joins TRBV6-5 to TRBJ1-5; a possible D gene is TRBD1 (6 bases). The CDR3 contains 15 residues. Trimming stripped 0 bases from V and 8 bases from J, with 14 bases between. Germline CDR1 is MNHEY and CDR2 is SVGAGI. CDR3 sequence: CASSYSGRGYEPQHF. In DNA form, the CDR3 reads TGTGCCAGCAGTTACTCGGGTAGGGGGTATGAGCCCCAGCATTTT.

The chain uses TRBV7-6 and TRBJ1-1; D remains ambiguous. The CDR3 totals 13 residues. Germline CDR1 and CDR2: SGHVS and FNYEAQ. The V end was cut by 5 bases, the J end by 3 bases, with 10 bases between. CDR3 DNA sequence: TGTGCCAGCAGCCGGATTGGGGACACTGAAGCTTTCTTT. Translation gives CASSRIGDTEAFF.

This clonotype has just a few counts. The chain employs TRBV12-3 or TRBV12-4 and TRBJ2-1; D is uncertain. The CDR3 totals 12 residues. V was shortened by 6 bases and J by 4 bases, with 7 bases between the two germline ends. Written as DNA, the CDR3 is TGTGCCAGCAGCCCCAGATACAATGAGCAGTTCTTC. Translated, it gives CASSPRYNEQFF.

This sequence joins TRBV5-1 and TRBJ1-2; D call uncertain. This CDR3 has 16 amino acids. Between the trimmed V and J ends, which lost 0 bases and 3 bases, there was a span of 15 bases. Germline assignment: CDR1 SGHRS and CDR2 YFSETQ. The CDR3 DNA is TGCGCCAGCAGCTTGGGATCTGGGCCGGGTTACTATGGCTACACCTTC. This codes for CASSLGSGPGYYGYTF.

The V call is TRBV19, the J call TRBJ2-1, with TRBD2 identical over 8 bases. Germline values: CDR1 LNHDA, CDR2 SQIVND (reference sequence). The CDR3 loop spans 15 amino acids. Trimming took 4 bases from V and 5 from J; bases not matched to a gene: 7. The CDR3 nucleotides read TGTGCCAGTAGTACCTCCGGGACTAGGGACAATGAGCAGTTCTTC. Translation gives CASSTSGTRDNEQFF.

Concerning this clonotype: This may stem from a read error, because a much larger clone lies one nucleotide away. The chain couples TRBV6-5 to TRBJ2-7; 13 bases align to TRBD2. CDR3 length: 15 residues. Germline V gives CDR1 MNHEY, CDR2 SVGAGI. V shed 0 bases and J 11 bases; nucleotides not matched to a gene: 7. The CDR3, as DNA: TGTGCCAGCAGTTACTCGATCACTAGCGGGAGGGAAGAGTACTTC. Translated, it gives CASSYSITSGREEYF.

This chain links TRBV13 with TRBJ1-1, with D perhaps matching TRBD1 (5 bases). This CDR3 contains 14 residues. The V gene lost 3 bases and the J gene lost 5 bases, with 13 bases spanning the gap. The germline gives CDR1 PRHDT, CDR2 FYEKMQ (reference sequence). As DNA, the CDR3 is TGTGCCAGCAGCTTCGGGGAGGGGTGGACTGAAGCTTTCTTT. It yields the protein CASSFGEGWTEAFF.

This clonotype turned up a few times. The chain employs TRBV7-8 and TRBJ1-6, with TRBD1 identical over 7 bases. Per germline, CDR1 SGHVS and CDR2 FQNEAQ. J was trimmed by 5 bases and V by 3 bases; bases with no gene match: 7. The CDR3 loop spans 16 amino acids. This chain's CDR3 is CASSFRGGKNNSPLHF. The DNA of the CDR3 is TGTGCCAGCAGCTTCAGGGGGGGAAAAAATAATTCACCCCTCCACTTT.

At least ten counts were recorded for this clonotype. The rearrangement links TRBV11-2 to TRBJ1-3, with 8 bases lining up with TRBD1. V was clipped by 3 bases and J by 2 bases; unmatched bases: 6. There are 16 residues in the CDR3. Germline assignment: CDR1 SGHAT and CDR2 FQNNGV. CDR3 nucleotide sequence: TGTGCCAGCAGCTTTCGGGACAGGTGGGCTGGAAACACCATATATTTT. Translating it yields CASSFRDRWAGNTIYF.

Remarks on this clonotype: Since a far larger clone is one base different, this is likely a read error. This CDR3 is CASSVQFIGTAQETQYF. The CDR3 DNA reads as TGTGCCAGCAGCGTCCAGTTCATCGGGACAGCCCAAGAGACCCAGTACTTC. The chain is built from TRBV7-9 and TRBJ2-5; 7 positions match TRBD1. The CDR3 spans 17 residues. The ends lost 5 bases at V and 1 base at J; junction bases unmatched: 13. Germline V gene lookup returns CDR1 SEHNR and CDR2 FQNEAQ (reference sequence).

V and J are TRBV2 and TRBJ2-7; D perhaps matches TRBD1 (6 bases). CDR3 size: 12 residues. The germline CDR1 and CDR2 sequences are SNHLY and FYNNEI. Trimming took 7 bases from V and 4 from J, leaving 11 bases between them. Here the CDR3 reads CASTQGIYEQYF. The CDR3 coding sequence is TGTGCCAGCACGCAGGGGATTTACGAGCAGTACTTC.

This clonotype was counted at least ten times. This chain's CDR3 is CASSMANYGYTF. The DNA for the CDR3 is TGTGCCAGTAGTATGGCAAACTATGGCTACACCTTC. The chain employs TRBV19 and TRBJ1-2; D is unresolved. The V end was cut by 3 bases, the J end by 2 bases, with 4 bases between. This CDR3 comprises 12 residues. Germline CDR1 reads LNHDA; CDR2 reads SQIVND (reference sequence).

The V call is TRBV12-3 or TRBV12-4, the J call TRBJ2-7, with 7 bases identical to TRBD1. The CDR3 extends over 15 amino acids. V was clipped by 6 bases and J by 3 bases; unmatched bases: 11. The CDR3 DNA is TGTGCCAGCAGCCCCCGGGACAGAGTTCTCTACGAGCAGTACTTC. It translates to CASSPRDRVLYEQYF.

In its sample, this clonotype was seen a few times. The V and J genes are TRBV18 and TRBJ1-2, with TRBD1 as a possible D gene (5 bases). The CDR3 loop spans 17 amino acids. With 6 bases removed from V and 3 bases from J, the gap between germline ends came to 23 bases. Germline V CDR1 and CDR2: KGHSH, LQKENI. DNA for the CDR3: TGTGCCAGCTCTACTACCAGGGTGACGGCTCCCGACTATGGCTACACCTTC. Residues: CASSTTRVTAPDYGYTF. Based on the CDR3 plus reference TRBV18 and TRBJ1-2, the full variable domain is NAGVMQNPRHLVRRRGQEARLRCSPMKGHSHVYWYRQLPEEGLKFMVYLQKENIIDESGMPKERFSAEFPKEGPSILRIQQVVRGDSAAYFCASSTTRVTAPDYGYTFGSGTRLTVV.